A single sample is the source of the 14 T cell receptor beta chains below, sequenced in a study of blood T cell repertoires in COVID-19. The method was immunoSEQ multiplex PCR; TCRdb's version includes in-frame clones alone and lacks a portion of them. The table records some 200,000 clones, approximately 82% of them present only once. The sample consisted of PBMCs or T cells enriched from blood (not recorded which). These receptors originate from a woman in her fifties or sixties who had recovered from COVID-19.

This clone was recorded at least ten times. The rearrangement links TRBV28 to TRBJ1-1; 7 positions agree with TRBD1. The CDR3 spans 12 residues. Per the germline V gene, CDR1 is MDHEN and CDR2 is SYDVKM. The V and J ends lost 3 bases and 10 bases, in that order; junction bases with no gene match: 5. CDR3 region: CASSFRGLRAFF. The CDR3, as DNA: TGTGCCAGCAGTTTTAGGGGGCTTAGAGCTTTCTTT.

V and J are TRBV6-2 or TRBV6-3 and TRBJ2-6; 7 bases are a match to TRBD1. Germline CDR1 is MNHEY and CDR2 is SVGEGT. Germline trimming cut 6 bases from V and 2 bases from J; bases unmatched to any gene: 4. CDR3 length: 15 amino acids. The CDR3 bases are TGTGCCAGCAGCCCAGACAGGGCTGGGGCCAACGTCCTGACTTTC. Protein sequence: CASSPDRAGANVLTF.

This chain joins TRBV28 and TRBJ2-7, with TRBD1 identical over 7 bases. V trimming: 5 bases; J trimming: 4 bases; junction bases outside the gene matches: 5. This CDR3 comprises 13 residues. Germline V gene lookup returns CDR1 MDHEN and CDR2 SYDVKM. The CDR3 spells CASSPGTVYEQYF. DNA of the CDR3: TGTGCCAGCAGTCCCGGGACAGTGTACGAGCAGTACTTC.

The rearrangement links TRBV10-3 to TRBJ2-5; the match to TRBD2 covers 9 bases. Germline CDR1 and CDR2: ENHRY and SYGVKD. The CDR3 extends over 16 amino acids. Unmatched junction bases numbered 11, after V lost 4 bases and J lost 5 bases. CDR3 in DNA: TGTGCCATCAGTGGGTCTAGCGGGGTAACTGGGGAGACCCAGTACTTC. This codes for CAISGSSGVTGETQYF.

V usage is TRBV7-8 and J usage is TRBJ2-5; the match to TRBD2 covers 11 bases. V dropped 1 base and J dropped 4; count of bases not matched to a gene: 20. Germline assignment: CDR1 SGHVS and CDR2 FQNEAQ. CDR3 length: 21 residues. The CDR3, as DNA: TGTGCCAGCAGCTTAGTAGCGGGGGGAAACTCACTAGCGGGAGTTAGAGAGACCCAGTACTTC. It is translated as CASSLVAGGNSLAGVRETQYF.

The CDR3 reads CASSFPDRGSGNTEAFF. CDR3 nucleotides: TGTGCCAGCAGCTTCCCGGACAGGGGAAGTGGGAACACTGAAGCTTTCTTT. This chain joins TRBV7-2 and TRBJ1-1, with 9 bases identical to TRBD1. The V gene's germline CDR1 is SGHTA and CDR2 FQGNSA. CDR3 length: 17 residues. J gave up 1 base and V 3 bases, and 9 bases lay outside the gene matches.

V usage is TRBV13 and J usage is TRBJ2-7, with 9 bases that match TRBD2. CDR3 length: 19 residues. The V segment lost 0 bases and the J segment 3 bases; nucleotides outside the gene matches: 15. Germline V gene sequence: CDR1 PRHDT, CDR2 FYEKMQ (reference sequence). CDR3 region: CASSLGLASGTGGDYEQYF. Here the CDR3 DNA reads TGTGCCAGCAGCTTAGGGTTGGCTAGCGGGACGGGGGGGGACTACGAGCAGTACTTC.

The chain combines TRBV7-9 with TRBJ2-3; 8 positions match TRBD2. With V trimmed by 5 bases and J by 1 base, 11 bases remained unmatched. Looked up from germline, CDR1 is SEHNR and CDR2 is FQNEAQ (reference sequence). The CDR3 is made up of 17 amino acids. The CDR3 DNA reads as TGTGCCAGCAGCCCCATCCTTCGGGAGGGTGGCACAGATACGCAGTATTTT. This encodes CASSPILREGGTDTQYF.

There are many counts of this clone. This chain joins TRBV6-5 and TRBJ2-1, with TRBD2 identical over 10 bases. The V gene's germline CDR1 is MNHEY and CDR2 SVGAGI. The CDR3 contains 15 residues. The V gene end was trimmed by 6 bases and the J gene end by 7 bases; junction bases not matched to a gene: 9. CDR3 in amino acids: CASSRSGRVWNEQFF. The CDR3 DNA sequence: TGTGCCAGCAGCCGGAGCGGGAGGGTCTGGAATGAGCAGTTCTTC.

The chain is built from TRBV25-1 and TRBJ2-1, with 10 bases fitting TRBD1. This CDR3 contains 15 residues. The V and J ends lost 4 bases and 8 bases, in that order; junction bases with no gene match: 8. The germline V gene has CDR1 MGHDK and CDR2 SYGVNS. The CDR3 loop is CASSAWTGGTDEQFF. In nucleotides, the CDR3 is TGTGCCAGCAGTGCCTGGACAGGGGGGACCGATGAGCAGTTCTTC.

The CDR3 reads CASSLTGTHNSLHF. CDR3 in DNA: TGTGCCAGCAGCCTCACCGGGACACACAACTCCCTCCACTTT. This chain links TRBV5-6 with TRBJ1-6, with D possibly TRBD1 on 6 matching bases. This CDR3 comprises 14 residues. Trimming stripped 4 bases from V and 14 bases from J, with 19 bases between. Germline CDR1 and CDR2: SGHDT and YYEEEE.

The chain is built from TRBV28 and TRBJ2-7; 7 nucleotides line up with TRBD1. From germline, CDR1 is MDHEN and CDR2 SYDVKM. V lost 5 bases, J lost 6 bases, and 10 bases stayed unmatched. The CDR3 length is 14 residues. The DNA for the CDR3 is TGTGCCAGCAGTCCGGGACAGACCTTCGGCGAGCAGTACTTC. Its translation is CASSPGQTFGEQYF. Combining the CDR3 with reference TRBV28 and TRBJ2-7 gives the whole variable domain DVKVTQSSRYLVKRTGEKVFLECVQDMDHENMFWYRQDPGLGLRLIYFSYDVKMKEKGDIPEGYSVSREKKERFSLILESASTNQTSMYLCASSPGQTFGEQYFGPGTRLTVT.

This chain connects TRBV18 to TRBJ1-5; 7 nucleotides align to TRBD1. The V segment lost 3 bases and the J segment 7 bases; nucleotides outside the gene matches: 9. The CDR3 sequence is 15 residues long. Germline V gene sequence: CDR1 KGHSH, CDR2 LQKENI. The CDR3 spells CASSPQTGLGQPQHF. DNA of the CDR3: TGTGCCAGCTCACCCCAGACAGGGTTGGGGCAGCCCCAGCATTTT.

This clone was observed once. The V call is TRBV5-5, the J call TRBJ1-2, with 8 bases lining up with TRBD1. This CDR3 has 14 amino acids. The V gene's germline CDR1 is SGHKS and CDR2 YYEKEE (reference sequence). Trimming at V came to 1 base and at J to 8 bases, leaving 7 bases not matched to a gene. CDR3 amino acids: CASSLFMTGDGYTF. CDR3 coding DNA: TGTGCCAGCAGCTTGTTTATGACAGGGGACGGCTACACCTTC.